This entry describes one T cell receptor beta chain. What it binds is not known. CDR3 size: 15 residues. The ends were cut back, 3 bases at V and 0 bases at J, with 6 bases in the middle. Germline CDR1 is ENHRY and CDR2 is SYGVKD. This specimen belongs to a study of OX40 agonist ivuxolimab in advanced cancers. Turning to the study itself: The study treated patients with ivuxolimab, an agonistic anti-OX40 (CD134) antibody. The study's findings and limits: Clonal expansion by week 6 occurred in CD4+ and CD8+ blood T cells (at 0.1 to 3.0 mg/kg). Partial responders treated at 0.1-3.0 mg/kg exhibited clonal expansion among the lowest measured. Among T cells, CD8+ cells averaged more expanded clones than CD4+ cells.

The data were produced by immunoSEQ multiplex PCR, yet TCRdb's version contains in-frame clones alone and is incomplete. The sample records about 62,000 clones, 70% to 90% being singletons. The chain carries TRBV10-3 and TRBJ2-6; no clear D gene. The starting material was CD4+ or CD8+ T cells sorted from blood, obtained in a trial of the OX40 agonist ivuxolimab. The clonotype comes from an adult with an advanced solid tumor such as melanoma, head and neck, liver or kidney cancer. This CDR3 reads CAISDVTSGANVLTF. The CDR3 DNA sequence: TGTGCCATCAGTGACGTGACCTCTGGGGCCAACGTCCTGACTTTC.